This T cell receptor (beta chain) emerged from a study of OX40 agonist ivuxolimab in advanced cancers. Study background: Melanoma, hepatocellular carcinoma, head and neck or renal cell cancer occurred in dose-escalation patients. Points from the study as a whole: Researchers did not establish what antigens the expanded peripheral T cells target. Relative to CD4+ cells, CD8+ T cells on average had more expanded clones.

Note on this clone: The antigen is undetermined.

Germline assignment: CDR1 MRHNA and CDR2 SNTAGT. The CDR3 is made up of 15 amino acids. V was pared by 6 bases and J by 5 bases, with 7 bases of the junction left unmatched. Sampling of blood occurred at baseline, cycle 4 day 1, and cycle 7 day 1. Some clones are missing from TCRdb's copy, which holds only in-frame ones; the method was immunoSEQ multiplex PCR. The top ten hold around 20% of the sample, which has 30,000 to 40,000 clones, around four fifths seen once. Sequencing was performed on CD4+ or CD8+ T cells sorted from blood, taken in a trial of the OX40 agonist ivuxolimab. The chain employs TRBV6-4 and TRBJ2-5; TRBD1 matches 12 bases. The receptor was derived from an adult with an advanced solid tumor such as melanoma, head and neck, liver or kidney cancer. The CDR3 is CASRLGQGAKETQYF. In DNA form, the CDR3 reads TGTGCCAGCAGACTGGGACAGGGGGCAAAGGAGACCCAGTACTTC.